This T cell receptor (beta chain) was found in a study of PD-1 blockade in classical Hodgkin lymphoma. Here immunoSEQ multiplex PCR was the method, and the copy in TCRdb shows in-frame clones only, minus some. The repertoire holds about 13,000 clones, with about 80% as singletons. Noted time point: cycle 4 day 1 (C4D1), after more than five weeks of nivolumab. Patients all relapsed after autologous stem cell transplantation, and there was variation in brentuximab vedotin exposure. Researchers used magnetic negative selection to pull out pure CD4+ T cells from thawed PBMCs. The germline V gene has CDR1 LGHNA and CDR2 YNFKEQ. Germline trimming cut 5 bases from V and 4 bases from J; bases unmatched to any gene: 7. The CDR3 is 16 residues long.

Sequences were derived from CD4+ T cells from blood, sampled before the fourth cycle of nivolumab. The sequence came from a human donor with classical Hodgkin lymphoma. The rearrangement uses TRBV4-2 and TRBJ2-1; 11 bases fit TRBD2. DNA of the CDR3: TGTGCCAGCAGCTCGATCACTAGCGGGAGATACAATGAGCAGTTCTTC. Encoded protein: CASSSITSGRYNEQFF.